This entry is about one TCR beta chain. This entry is derived from a study of ipilimumab plus nivolumab after autologous stem cell transplantation. Produced via immunoSEQ multiplex PCR; TCRdb's table is partial and in-frame only. The sample lists approximately 84,000 clones, nearly 85% seen once, with approximately 2.2% in the top ten. V shed 5 bases and J shed 0 bases, with 13 bases lying between them. The germline V gene has CDR1 LGHNA and CDR2 YSLEER. This CDR3 region has 15 residues. The chain couples TRBV4-3 to TRBJ1-1; weak D call: TRBD1 (6 bases). The sequence was obtained from a male donor with diffuse large B-cell lymphoma. The input for sequencing was PBMCs, taken in a trial of ipilimumab plus nivolumab as post-transplant consolidation. The CDR3 bases are TGCGCCAGCAGCTTCCACAGGGAAATGAACACTGAAGCTTTCTTT. Translated, it gives CASSFHREMNTEAFF.